A few counts support the clone carrying this T cell receptor (beta chain). The sample comes from a study of blood T cell repertoires in COVID-19. Germline values: CDR1 MNHEY, CDR2 SMNVEV (reference sequence). The CDR3 runs 13 residues. V lost 8 bases to trimming and J lost 5 bases; unmatched junction nucleotides: 2. Repertoires were generated with immunoSEQ multiplex PCR, while TCRdb's copy carries only in-frame clones and drops some. This sample has about 150,000 clones, with about four fifths found just once. The chain joins TRBV27 to TRBJ1-5; 11 nucleotides match TRBD1. The sequence came from a woman of 80 years or more with acute or convalescent COVID-19. The sequencing input was peripheral blood. The CDR3 DNA follows: TGTGCCAGCGGGGGACAGGGGGATCAGCCCCAGCATTTT. It specifies CASGGQGDQPQHF.